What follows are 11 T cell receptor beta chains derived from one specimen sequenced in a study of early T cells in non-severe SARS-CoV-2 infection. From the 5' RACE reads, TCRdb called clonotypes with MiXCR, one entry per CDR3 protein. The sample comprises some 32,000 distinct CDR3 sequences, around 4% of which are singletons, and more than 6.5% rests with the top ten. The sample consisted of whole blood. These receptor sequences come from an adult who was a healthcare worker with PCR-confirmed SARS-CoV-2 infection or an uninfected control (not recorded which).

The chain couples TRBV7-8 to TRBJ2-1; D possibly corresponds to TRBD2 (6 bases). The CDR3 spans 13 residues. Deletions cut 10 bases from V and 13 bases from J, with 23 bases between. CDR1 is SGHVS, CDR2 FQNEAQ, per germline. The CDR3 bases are TGTGCCACTTCACCGACTAGGCAGGGAACCCAGTTCTTC. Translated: CATSPTRQGTQFF.

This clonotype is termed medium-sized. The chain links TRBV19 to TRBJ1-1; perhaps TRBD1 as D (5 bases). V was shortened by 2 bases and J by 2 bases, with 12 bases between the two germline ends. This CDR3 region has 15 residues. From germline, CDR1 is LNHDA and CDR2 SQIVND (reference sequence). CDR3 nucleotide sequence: TGTGCCAGTAGTATAAGTGGGGGACCCAACACTGAAGCTTTCTTT. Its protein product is CASSISGGPNTEAFF.

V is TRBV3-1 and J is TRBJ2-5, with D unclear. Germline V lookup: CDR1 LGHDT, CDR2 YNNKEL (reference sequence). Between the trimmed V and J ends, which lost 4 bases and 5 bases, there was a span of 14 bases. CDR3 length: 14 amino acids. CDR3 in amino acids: CASSPSALLETQYF. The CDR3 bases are TGTGCCAGCAGCCCGTCGGCGCTCCTTGAGACCCAGTACTTC.

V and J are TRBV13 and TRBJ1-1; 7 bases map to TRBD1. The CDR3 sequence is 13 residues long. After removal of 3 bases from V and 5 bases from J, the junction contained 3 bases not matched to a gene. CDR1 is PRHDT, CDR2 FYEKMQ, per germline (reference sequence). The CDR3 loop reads CASSFGRGTEAFF. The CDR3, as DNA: TGTGCCAGCAGCTTTGGCAGGGGGACTGAAGCTTTCTTT.

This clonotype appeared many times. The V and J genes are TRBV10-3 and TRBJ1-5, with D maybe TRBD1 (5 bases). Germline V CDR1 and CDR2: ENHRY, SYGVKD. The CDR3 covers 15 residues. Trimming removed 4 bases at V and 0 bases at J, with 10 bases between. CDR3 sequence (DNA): TGTGCCATCAGTGGGGACGGATATAGCAATCAGCCCCAGCATTTT. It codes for CAISGDGYSNQPQHF.

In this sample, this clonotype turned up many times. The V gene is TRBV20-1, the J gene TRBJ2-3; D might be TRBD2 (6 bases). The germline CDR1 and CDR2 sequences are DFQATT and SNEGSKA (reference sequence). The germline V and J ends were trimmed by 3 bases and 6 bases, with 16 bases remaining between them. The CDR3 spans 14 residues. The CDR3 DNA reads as TGCAGTGCTAGTGGAGGGGCGGGGAAGGATACGCAGTATTTT. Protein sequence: CSASGGAGKDTQYF.

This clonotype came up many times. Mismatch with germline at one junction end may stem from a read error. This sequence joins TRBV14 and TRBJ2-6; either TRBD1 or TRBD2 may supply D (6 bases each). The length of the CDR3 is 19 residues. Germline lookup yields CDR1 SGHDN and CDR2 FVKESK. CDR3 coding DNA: TGTGCCAGCAGCTCGCGAGAATTCCGGGGGCCCTCTGGAGCCAACGTCCTGACTTTC. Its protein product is CASSSREFRGPSGANVLTF.

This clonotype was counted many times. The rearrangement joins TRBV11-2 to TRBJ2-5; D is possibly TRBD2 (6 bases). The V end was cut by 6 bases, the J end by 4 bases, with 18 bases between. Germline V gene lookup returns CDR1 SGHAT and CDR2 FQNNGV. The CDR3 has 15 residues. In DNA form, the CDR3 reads TGTGCCAGCAGTCCAAGTGGCGGGACTCTAGAGACCCAGTACTTC. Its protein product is CASSPSGGTLETQYF.

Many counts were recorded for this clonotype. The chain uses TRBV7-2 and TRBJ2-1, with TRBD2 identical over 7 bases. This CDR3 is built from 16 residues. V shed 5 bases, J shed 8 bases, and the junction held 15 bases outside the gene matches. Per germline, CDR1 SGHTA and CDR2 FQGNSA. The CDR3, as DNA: TGTGCCAGCAGCATAGGGAGGACTAGAAGGGGCGATGAGCAGTTCTTC. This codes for CASSIGRTRRGDEQFF. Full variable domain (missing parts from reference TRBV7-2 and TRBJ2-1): GAGVSQSPSNKVTEKGKDVELRCDPISGHTALYWYRQSLGQGLEFLIYFQGNSAPDKSGLPSDRFSAERTGGSVSTLTIQRTQQEDSAVYLCASSIGRTRRGDEQFFGPGTRLTVL.

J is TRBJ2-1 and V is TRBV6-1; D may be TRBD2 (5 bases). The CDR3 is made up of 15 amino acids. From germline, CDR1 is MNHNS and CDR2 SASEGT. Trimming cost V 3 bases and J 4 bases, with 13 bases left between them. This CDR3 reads CASSERVTIYNEQFF. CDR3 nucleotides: TGTGCCAGCAGTGAGCGGGTTACCATATACAATGAGCAGTTCTTC.

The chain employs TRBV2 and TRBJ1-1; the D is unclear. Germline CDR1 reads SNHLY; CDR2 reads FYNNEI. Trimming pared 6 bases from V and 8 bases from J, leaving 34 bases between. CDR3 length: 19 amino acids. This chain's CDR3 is CASRGKFRILNPASWEAFF. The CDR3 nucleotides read TGTGCCAGCAGGGGGAAGTTCAGGATCCTTAACCCGGCTTCTTGGGAAGCTTTCTTT.